The clone carrying this T cell receptor beta chain has just a few counts. This entry belongs to a study of T-cell memory formation after mild COVID-19. Each CDR3 protein gets one entry after TCRdb re-called the 5' RACE reads with MiXCR. The table lists 35,000 to 50,000 distinct CDR3 sequences, about 6.8% of them singletons, with 0.65% to 0.85% in the top ten. The V segment lost 4 bases and the J segment 6 bases; nucleotides outside the gene matches: 13. There are 16 residues in the CDR3. From germline, CDR1 is SGHVS and CDR2 FQNEAQ. This clonotype originated in an adult who had mild COVID-19 (a few samples of this study predate the infection). Cell type and time point are not known. The chain joins TRBV7-8 to TRBJ2-7; 9 bases agree with TRBD1. Sequences were obtained from PBMCs or a T cell subset sorted from them (not recorded which). The CDR3 loop reads CASSSVNRDRAREQYF. CDR3 bases: TGTGCCAGCAGCTCTGTCAACCGGGACAGGGCCCGCGAGCAGTACTTC. Supplemented by reference TRBV7-8 and TRBJ2-7, the full variable domain reads GAGVSQSPRYKVAKRGQDVALRCDPISGHVSLFWYQQALGQGPEFLTYFQNEAQLDKSGLPSDRFFAERPEGSVSTLKIQRTQQEDSAVYLCASSSVNRDRAREQYFGPGTRLTVT.